This T cell receptor beta chain was sequenced in a study of early T cells in non-severe SARS-CoV-2 infection. Study-level background: Unsorted whole-blood RNA was sequenced in bulk, leaving chains unpaired.

In the case of this clonotype: The antigen remains undetermined.

The trim removed 5 bases at V and 8 bases at J, leaving 4 bases unmatched. The CDR3 totals 12 residues. CDR1 DFQATT and CDR2 SNEGSKA come from the germline V gene (reference sequence). Tagging with unique molecular identifiers was applied to individual cDNA molecules. MiXCR, run by TCRdb on the 5' RACE reads, gives a single entry per CDR3 protein. Seen here are approximately 33,000 distinct CDR3 sequences, about 5% observed once, and the top ten hold roughly 30%. Points from the study as a whole: Anti-spike CD8 specificities were favored by VDJdb matching, whose results missed private and CD4 specificities.

This chain links TRBV20-1 with TRBJ1-4, with 8 positions matching TRBD1. This TCR was sampled from an adult who was a healthcare worker with PCR-confirmed SARS-CoV-2 infection or an uninfected control (not recorded which). Sequencing was performed on whole blood. Here the CDR3 DNA reads TGCAGTGCTGAGGACAGGGCAGAAAAACTGTTTTTT. Translating gives CSAEDRAEKLFF.